A single sample is the source of the 4 T cell receptor beta chains below, sequenced in a study of blood T cell repertoires in COVID-19. Using immunoSEQ multiplex PCR, the repertoire was profiled, and TCRdb retains in-frame clones only, with some absent. Of some 310,000 clones listed, 90% are singletons. The sequenced sample was peripheral blood. The receptors here all came from a middle-aged woman with COVID-19, enrolled during active disease.

The gene calls are TRBV7-2 and TRBJ1-3; D perhaps matches TRBD1 (5 bases). CDR3 size: 16 residues. Germline loops: CDR1 SGHTA, CDR2 FQGNSA. V lost 6 bases and J 4 bases, leaving 19 bases between the germline ends. CDR3 amino acids: CASRTTAGSAGNTIYF. The CDR3 nucleotides are TGTGCCAGCAGAACCACGGCAGGGTCGGCCGGAAACACCATATATTTT.

The chain uses TRBV5-5 and TRBJ2-1, with a possible D match to TRBD1 (6 bases). There are 16 residues in the CDR3. Deletions cut 4 bases from V and 2 bases from J, with 16 bases between. Germline V gives CDR1 SGHKS, CDR2 YYEKEE (reference sequence). The CDR3 region is CASSGGTGHPYNEQFF. The CDR3 DNA follows: TGTGCCAGCAGCGGGGGAACGGGACACCCCTACAATGAGCAGTTCTTC.

In nucleotides, the CDR3 is TGTGCCAGCTCACCCGGGGACAGGGGGCGAACCACAGATACGCAGTATTTT. Amino acid sequence: CASSPGDRGRTTDTQYF. The genes are TRBV18 and TRBJ2-3; 12 nucleotides agree with TRBD1. The CDR3 has 17 amino acids. The V gene's germline CDR1 is KGHSH and CDR2 LQKENI. V was clipped by 3 bases and J by 2 bases; unmatched bases: 6. The variable domain in full, completed from reference TRBV18 and TRBJ2-3, reads NAGVMQNPRHLVRRRGQEARLRCSPMKGHSHVYWYRQLPEEGLKFMVYLQKENIIDESGMPKERFSAEFPKEGPSILRIQQVVRGDSAAYFCASSPGDRGRTTDTQYFGPGTRLTVL.

The chain is built from TRBV28 and TRBJ2-4, with 7 bases identical to TRBD1. CDR1 MDHEN and CDR2 SYDVKM come from the germline V gene. The J segment lost 4 bases and the V segment lost 5 bases, leaving 11 bases of the junction unmatched. There are 16 residues in the CDR3. CDR3 nucleotides: TGTGCCAGCAGTGTCTTTACCGGGACAGCGAAAAACATTCAGTACTTC. Translated: CASSVFTGTAKNIQYF.